This T cell receptor beta chain was profiled in a study of T-cell memory formation after mild COVID-19. This CDR3 comprises 12 residues. Germline assignment: CDR1 MNHEY and CDR2 SVGAGI. TCRdb reanalysed the 5' RACE reads using MiXCR and keeps one entry per CDR3 protein. The data contain fewer than 400,000 distinct CDR3 sequences, under 15% of them singletons. This clonotype was picked up many times. Sequencing was performed on PBMCs or a T cell subset sorted from them (not recorded which). This sequence was found in a man between 18 and 35 years old who had mild COVID-19 (a few samples of this study predate the infection). Cell type and time point are not known. The V and J genes are TRBV6-5 and TRBJ1-5; no definite D call. DNA of the CDR3: TGTGCTACATCAACCCGCAATCAGCCCCAGCATTTT. This codes for CATSTRNQPQHF.